This T cell receptor (beta chain) is drawn from a study of T cell repertoires in cytomegalovirus infection. Across the study: Based on public TCR beta signatures, there were indications of CMV infection and of a matching HLA type.

Study results and limitations: HLA-C-restricted CMV-specific TCR beta clonotypes prevailed in the ex vivo response.

V lost 2 bases, J lost 1 base, and 14 bases lay in between. CDR3 length: 16 residues. Per germline, CDR1 MNHEY and CDR2 SMNVEV (reference sequence). TCRdb reprocessed the reads with MiXCR, giving one entry per CDR3 protein. This sample has 250,000 to 300,000 distinct CDR3 sequences; 22% occur once, and the top ten carry roughly 19%. In the case of this clonotype: What it binds is unknown.

The material sequenced was cultured PBMCs, taken from culture after CMV antigen stimulation. V gene TRBV27 combines with J gene TRBJ1-1; no definite D call. The sequence derives from a human donor in good health (CMV status not recorded). Some clones in this sample may be carry-over from other donors' samples. CDR3 coding DNA: TGTGCCAGCAGTTTAGAGGGAAGAGGAGGGAACACTGAAGCTTTCTTT. Translation: CASSLEGRGGNTEAFF.